Below are 2 T cell receptor beta chains sequenced from a single sample in a study of T cells in Graves' hyperthyroidism and ophthalmopathy. Authors of the study amplified TCR beta CDR3 regions from RNA transcripts. A first-round RT-PCR of the TCR CDR3 used the HTBI primer set. TCRdb re-called the multiplex PCR reads with MiXCR, one entry per CDR3 protein. The data contain 390,000 or so distinct CDR3 sequences, under 15% of them singletons. The sequenced sample was blood. The receptors stem from a man aged 18 to 29 with Graves' ophthalmopathy.

The sample holds many counts of this clonotype. This chain links TRBV12-3 or TRBV12-4 with TRBJ1-4; D may be TRBD1 (6 bases). This CDR3 has 14 residues. V lost 6 bases and J 8 bases, leaving 16 bases between the germline ends. The CDR3, as DNA: TGTGCCAGCAGCGCACAGGGCGGGTTGGAAAAACTGTTTTTT. It codes for CASSAQGGLEKLFF.

At least ten counts were recorded for this clonotype. The chain has TRBV5-6 and TRBJ2-5, with D perhaps TRBD2 (5 bases). The CDR3 consists of 14 residues. CDR1 and CDR2 from the germline V gene are SGHDT and YYEEEE. The V gene lost 4 bases and the J gene lost 2 bases, with 12 bases spanning the gap. This CDR3 reads CASSKRGNQETQYF. The CDR3 nucleotides are TGTGCCAGCAGCAAACGGGGTAATCAAGAGACCCAGTACTTC.